This passage covers 9 T cell receptor beta chains from one sample sequenced in a study of shared clonotypes between healthy human individuals. Only CD45RO-negative cells positively selected for CCR7 counted as naive CD8 cells, so terminally differentiated effector memory CD45RA+ cells were excluded. Only in-frame clones appear in the TCRdb table, and some are missing; sequencing was by immunoSEQ multiplex PCR. The sample holds about 2 million clones, about 95% seen once. The sequencing input was naive CD8+ T cells sorted from blood. The receptors stem from a man between 18 and 35 years old in good health.

For this clone: Other DNA variants within this sample encode the same CDR3. The chain uses TRBV28 and TRBJ1-5, with D possibly being TRBD1 (6 bases). The ends were cut back, 3 bases at V and 6 bases at J, with 12 bases in the middle. The germline V gene has CDR1 MDHEN and CDR2 SYDVKM. The CDR3 length is 14 residues. The CDR3 coding sequence is TGTGCCAGCAGTTTGCGGGGGCTAGGTCAGCCCCAGCATTTT. Protein: CASSLRGLGQPQHF.

V is TRBV7-9 and J is TRBJ2-2; TRBD1 is a possible D gene (7 bases). CDR1 is SEHNR and CDR2 is FQNEAQ in the germline V gene (reference sequence). Deletions cut 8 bases from V and 3 bases from J, with 19 bases between. The CDR3 consists of 16 residues. The CDR3 sequence: CASGIPQGEDTGELFF. Here the CDR3 DNA reads TGTGCCAGCGGGATTCCCCAGGGGGAGGACACCGGGGAGCTGTTTTTT.

The chain has TRBV7-6 and TRBJ1-1; TRBD1 agrees at 7 bases. V dropped 1 base and J dropped 4; count of bases not matched to a gene: 9. This CDR3 is built from 16 residues. CDR1 is SGHVS and CDR2 is FNYEAQ in the germline V gene. The CDR3 reads CASSLVVRGQTTEAFF. The CDR3 DNA reads as TGTGCCAGCAGCTTAGTAGTGAGGGGGCAGACCACTGAAGCTTTCTTT.

As for this clone: Other nucleotide sequences in the sample specify the same CDR3. This chain connects TRBV18 to TRBJ1-2; D not resolved. Germline assignment: CDR1 KGHSH and CDR2 LQKENI. Trimming removed 0 bases from V and 4 bases from J, with 12 bases in between. This CDR3 region has 15 residues. CDR3: CASSPPGTALYGYTF. The CDR3 DNA reads TGTGCCAGCTCACCACCGGGCACCGCCCTCTATGGCTACACCTTC.

This chain links TRBV5-1 with TRBJ2-6; no clear D gene. This CDR3 region has 13 residues. CDR1 and CDR2 from the germline V gene are SGHRS and YFSETQ. The germline V and J ends were trimmed by 3 bases and 0 bases, with 1 base remaining between them. Here the CDR3 DNA reads TGCGCCAGCAGCTACTCTGGGGCCAACGTCCTGACTTTC. The encoded protein is CASSYSGANVLTF. Full variable domain (missing parts from reference TRBV5-1 and TRBJ2-6): KAGVTQTPRYLIKTRGQQVTLSCSPISGHRSVSWYQQTPGQGLQFLFEYFSETQRNKGNFPGRFSGRQFSNSRSEMNVSTLELGDSALYLCASSYSGANVLTFGAGSRLTVL.

About this clone itself: At one of its ends the junction is not consistent with the germline gene, which may arise from a read error. This sequence joins TRBV7-7 and TRBJ2-2, with 8 bases fitting TRBD2. This CDR3 has 13 amino acids. Germline values: CDR1 SSHAT, CDR2 FNYEAQ (reference sequence). The CDR3 coding sequence is TGTGCTAGCAGCTTAGGGACTAGCGGGGAGCTGTTTTTT. It codes for CASSLGTSGELFF.

V and J are TRBV13 and TRBJ1-1; TRBD1 matches 9 bases. This CDR3 has 16 residues. Germline V gene data show CDR1 as PRHDT and CDR2 as FYEKMQ (reference sequence). V shed 4 bases, J shed 6 bases, and the junction held 12 bases outside the gene matches. The CDR3 nucleotides are TGTGCCAGCAGCTCCGAGGGGGACAGGGCCCTGCCTGAAGCTTTCTTT. It translates to CASSSEGDRALPEAFF.

This sequence joins TRBV4-3 and TRBJ2-7; the D gene is possibly TRBD2 (6 bases). CDR1 is LGHNA and CDR2 is YSLEER in the germline V gene. Trimming stripped 1 base from V and 2 bases from J, with 12 bases between. The CDR3 covers 15 residues. The CDR3 DNA follows: TGCGCCAGCAGCCAAGTTTTTGGCGGGACCTACGAGCAGTACTTC. This sequence encodes CASSQVFGGTYEQYF.

This clone was seen just once. V is TRBV9 and J is TRBJ2-2, with D possibly matching TRBD2 (6 bases). Trimming took 0 bases from V and 7 from J, leaving 13 bases between them. The V gene's germline CDR1 is SGDLS and CDR2 YYNGEE. There are 15 residues in the CDR3. The CDR3 DNA is TGTGCCAGCAGCGTAGGGGGACTTGACTTCGGGGAGCTGTTTTTT. Translated, it gives CASSVGGLDFGELFF.